One and the same sample provided the 31 T cell receptor beta chains below, sequenced in a study of cytomegalovirus exposure and HLA in healthy donors. The PCR employed 60 Vbeta primers together with 13 Jbeta primers. The table came from immunoSEQ multiplex PCR; TCRdb's copy has only in-frame clones and leaves some out. Of under 150,000 clones listed, approximately 70% are singletons. The sample was PBMCs. The receptors originated from a woman aged 60-75 years in good health and CMV-seropositive.

V and J are TRBV10-2 and TRBJ1-2, with D possibly being TRBD1 (5 bases). The ends were cut back, 8 bases at V and 2 bases at J, with 15 bases in the middle. The CDR3 length is 14 residues. Germline lookup yields CDR1 WSHSY and CDR2 SAAADI. The CDR3, as DNA: TGCGCCAGCCTCCAGGACACGGACAACTATGGCTACACCTTC. This encodes CASLQDTDNYGYTF.

This clone was picked up a small number of times. The chain couples TRBV25-1 to TRBJ2-2, with D tentatively TRBD2 (6 bases). Germline assignment: CDR1 MGHDK and CDR2 SYGVNS. The CDR3 is 17 amino acids. V was clipped by 1 base and J by 1 base, with 13 bases between them. Here the CDR3 reads CASSELVGGLNTGELFF. CDR3 DNA sequence: TGTGCCAGCAGTGAATTGGTCGGGGGTTTGAACACCGGGGAGCTGTTTTTT.

The J gene is TRBJ2-7, the V gene TRBV4-1, with D perhaps matching TRBD1 (6 bases). Germline assignment: CDR1 MGHRA and CDR2 YSYEKL. V lost 5 bases and J 3 bases, leaving 17 bases between the germline ends. The CDR3 has 15 amino acids. The chain's CDR3 is CASSALSGQYYEQYF. The DNA for the CDR3 is TGCGCCAGCAGCGCCTTATCCGGACAGTACTACGAGCAGTACTTC.

The chain employs TRBV5-1 and TRBJ1-5, with 10 bases identical to TRBD1. This CDR3 region has 14 residues. Per germline, CDR1 SGHRS and CDR2 YFSETQ. V lost 4 bases and J lost 6; bases outside the gene matches: 4. Written as DNA, the CDR3 is TGCGCCAGCAGCCGGGACAGGGGTAGTCAGCCCCAGCATTTT. Its translation: CASSRDRGSQPQHF. The whole variable domain, filled in from reference TRBV5-1 and TRBJ1-5, reads KAGVTQTPRYLIKTRGQQVTLSCSPISGHRSVSWYQQTPGQGLQFLFEYFSETQRNKGNFPGRFSGRQFSNSRSEMNVSTLELGDSALYLCASSRDRGSQPQHFGDGTRLSIL.

This chain links TRBV11-2 with TRBJ2-7, with D hard to call. Germline V gene data show CDR1 as SGHAT and CDR2 as FQNNGV. This CDR3 has 14 residues. V lost 6 bases and J 0 bases, leaving 12 bases between the germline ends. The CDR3 region has the DNA TGTGCCAGCAGACCACCGTGGAGCTCCTACGAGCAGTACTTC. Protein product: CASRPPWSSYEQYF.

The gene calls are TRBV4-1 and TRBJ1-1; no clear D gene. Germline loops: CDR1 MGHRA, CDR2 YSYEKL. V was cut by 0 bases and J by 10 bases, with 9 bases left in between. The CDR3 is 12 amino acids. The CDR3 loop is CASSQEAQLAFF. In nucleotides, the CDR3 is TGCGCCAGCAGCCAAGAGGCCCAGTTAGCTTTCTTT.

V usage is TRBV28 and J usage is TRBJ2-2, with TRBD1 as a possible D gene (5 bases). The germline CDR1 and CDR2 sequences are MDHEN and SYDVKM. Trimming took 3 bases from V and 0 from J, leaving 8 bases between them. The CDR3 has 15 residues. For the CDR3, the DNA is TGTGCCAGCAGTTTGCCAGGGACGAACACCGGGGAGCTGTTTTTT. Translation gives CASSLPGTNTGELFF. Full variable domain (outside the CDR3, taken from reference TRBV28 and TRBJ2-2): DVKVTQSSRYLVKRTGEKVFLECVQDMDHENMFWYRQDPGLGLRLIYFSYDVKMKEKGDIPEGYSVSREKKERFSLILESASTNQTSMYLCASSLPGTNTGELFFGEGSRLTVL.

V gene TRBV21-1 combines with J gene TRBJ1-1; the table assigns TRBD1, which was not confirmed against the DNA. TRBV21-1 is marked as a pseudogene. This CDR3 is built from 14 residues. In nucleotides, the CDR3 is TGTGCCAGCACCCGGACAGGGGCGAGCACTGAAGCTTTCTTT. As protein: CASTRTGASTEAFF.

The chain joins TRBV2 to TRBJ1-5; 8 nucleotides line up with TRBD1. The CDR3 is made up of 15 amino acids. Trimming removed 6 bases from V and 0 bases from J; junction bases left unmatched: 4. CDR1 is SNHLY, CDR2 FYNNEI, per germline. As DNA, the CDR3 is TGTGCCAGCAGGGACAGGGAGACTAGCAATCAGCCCCAGCATTTT. It yields the protein CASRDRETSNQPQHF.

V is TRBV5-8 and J is TRBJ1-4, with D perhaps TRBD1 (6 bases). This CDR3 has 16 residues. CDR1 SGHTS and CDR2 YDEGEE come from the germline V gene. V shed 0 bases and J shed 0 bases, with 9 bases lying between them. Here the CDR3 DNA reads TGTGCCAGCAGCTTGGGACAGGCTGCAACTAATGAAAAACTGTTTTTT. Translated, it gives CASSLGQAATNEKLFF.

In its sample, this clone was seen a few times. The chain has TRBV7-9 and TRBJ1-4, with 8 bases fitting TRBD1. Germline-derived CDR1 and CDR2 are SEHNR and FQNEAQ (reference sequence). The V and J ends lost 5 bases and 11 bases, in that order; junction bases with no gene match: 10. This CDR3 has 14 amino acids. The CDR3 loop reads CASSPPTGEGKLFF. In DNA form, the CDR3 reads TGTGCCAGCAGCCCTCCGACAGGGGAAGGGAAACTGTTTTTT. Supplemented by reference TRBV7-9 and TRBJ1-4, the full variable domain reads DTGVSQNPRHKITKRGQNVTFRCDPISEHNRLYWYRQTLGQGPEFLTYFQNEAQLEKSRLLSDRFSAERPKGSFSTLEIQRTEQGDSAMYLCASSPPTGEGKLFFGSGTQLSVL.

The chain employs TRBV9 and TRBJ2-3, with TRBD2 matching 9 bases. The CDR3 spans 15 residues. V lost 4 bases to trimming and J lost 2 bases; unmatched junction nucleotides: 5. Per the germline V gene, CDR1 is SGDLS and CDR2 is YYNGEE. The DNA of the CDR3 is TGTGCCAGCAGCATGGTAGCGGGGGTCACAGATACGCAGTATTTT. Translation gives CASSMVAGVTDTQYF.

The chain recombines TRBV5-4 with TRBJ1-2, with 8 bases matching TRBD1. V was pared by 0 bases and J by 8 bases, with 12 bases of the junction left unmatched. The CDR3 has 16 amino acids. Germline loops: CDR1 SGHNT, CDR2 YYREEE (reference sequence). The CDR3 loop is CASSLAGQERVRGYTF. CDR3 DNA sequence: TGTGCCAGCAGCTTGGCGGGACAGGAGAGGGTTAGGGGCTACACCTTC.

The chain joins TRBV7-9 to TRBJ2-7; D gene ambiguous. Germline CDR1 is SEHNR and CDR2 is FQNEAQ (reference sequence). Trimming took off 4 bases at V and 2 bases at J, with 3 bases between the two ends. The length of the CDR3 is 11 residues. As DNA, the CDR3 is TGTGCCAGCAGCTCTACCTACGAGCAGTACTTC. Translation gives CASSSTYEQYF.

V and J are TRBV10-3 and TRBJ2-7, with 9 bases fitting TRBD1. Trimming removed 6 bases from V and 6 bases from J; junction bases left unmatched: 6. Germline CDR1 is ENHRY and CDR2 is SYGVKD. The CDR3 has 13 residues. CDR3 protein: CAISRDRDAEQYF. The CDR3 DNA is TGTGCCATCAGCCGGGACAGGGACGCCGAGCAGTACTTC.

This chain connects TRBV29-1 to TRBJ1-2, with D unresolved. CDR3 length: 17 residues. CDR1 and CDR2 from the germline V gene are SQVTM and ANQGSEA. Trimming removed 0 bases at V and 7 bases at J, with 24 bases between. The CDR3 reads CSVEDLFVVEQRTGYTF. Here the CDR3 DNA reads TGCAGCGTTGAAGATCTCTTCGTTGTGGAACAGCGGACTGGCTACACCTTC. The complete variable domain, with remaining parts taken from reference TRBV29-1 and TRBJ1-2, reads SAVISQKPSRDICQRGTSLTIQCQVDSQVTMMFWYRQQPGQSLTLIATANQGSEATYESGFVIDKFPISRPNLTFSTLTVSNMSPEDSSIYLCSVEDLFVVEQRTGYTFGSGTRLTVV.

The chain employs TRBV5-1 and TRBJ1-3; D is possibly TRBD1 (5 bases). Trimming cost V 4 bases and J 0 bases, with 8 bases left between them. This CDR3 contains 14 residues. The germline V gene has CDR1 SGHRS and CDR2 YFSETQ. CDR3 residues: CASSPDTSGNTIYF. The CDR3 nucleotides read TGCGCCAGCAGCCCGGACACCTCTGGAAACACCATATATTTT.

This chain connects TRBV5-1 to TRBJ1-4; a possible D gene is TRBD1 (6 bases). CDR1 SGHRS and CDR2 YFSETQ come from the germline V gene. CDR3 length: 15 residues. The V gene lost 3 bases and the J gene lost 7 bases, with 16 bases spanning the gap. The CDR3 coding sequence is TGCGCCAGCAGCTCAACAGGGTCAAGGGGTGAAAAACTGTTTTTT. Its translation is CASSSTGSRGEKLFF.

This clone was seen only a few times. V and J are TRBV19 and TRBJ2-1; D is perhaps TRBD2 (7 bases). Germline CDR1 and CDR2: LNHDA and SQIVND (reference sequence). CDR3 length equals 10 residues. The ends were cut back, 11 bases at V and 7 bases at J, with 9 bases in the middle. The CDR3 sequence: CAEGGNEQFF. Here the CDR3 DNA reads TGTGCCGAGGGGGGGAATGAGCAGTTCTTC.

This clone was seen only once. The V and J genes are TRBV9 and TRBJ1-2; 7 positions match TRBD1. In germline, CDR1 is SGDLS, CDR2 YYNGEE. The J segment lost 2 bases and the V segment lost 0 bases, leaving 10 bases of the junction unmatched. CDR3 length equals 17 residues. The CDR3 here is CASSVGVSGTANYGYTF. CDR3 nucleotides: TGTGCCAGCAGCGTAGGGGTCTCCGGGACAGCCAACTATGGCTACACCTTC.

The chain's CDR3 is CASSRLAAISYEQYF. The CDR3 DNA sequence: TGTGCCAGCAGTCGACTAGCGGCGATCTCCTACGAGCAGTACTTC. This chain links TRBV2 with TRBJ2-5; 9 nucleotides align to TRBD2. The DNA end is more similar to TRBJ2-7, so the J call may be wrong. Germline V gene lookup returns CDR1 SNHLY and CDR2 FYNNEI. The CDR3 runs to 15 residues.

This chain connects TRBV14 to TRBJ2-3; 9 positions agree with TRBD1. CDR1 and CDR2 (germline): SGHDN, FVKESK. V was clipped by 4 bases and J by 1 base; unmatched bases: 3. The CDR3 totals 15 residues. The CDR3 DNA reads as TGTGCCAGCAGCCTGTGGACAGGGGGCACAGATACGCAGTATTTT. Translation: CASSLWTGGTDTQYF.

DNA for the CDR3: TGTGCCAGCAGACTCGGACTAGCGGGGAATGAGCAGTTCTTC. It encodes CASRLGLAGNEQFF. This rearrangement joins TRBV6-5 to TRBJ2-1; 12 bases match TRBD2. Per the germline V gene, CDR1 is MNHEY and CDR2 is SVGAGI. V shed 6 bases and J 7 bases; nucleotides not matched to a gene: 4. The CDR3 totals 14 residues.

The J gene is TRBJ2-5, the V gene TRBV7-8, with 11 bases aligning to TRBD2. The J segment lost 3 bases and the V segment lost 2 bases, leaving 5 bases of the junction unmatched. The V gene's germline CDR1 is SGHVS and CDR2 FQNEAQ. This CDR3 region has 16 residues. CDR3 in amino acids: CASSLLAGGYEETQYF. CDR3 sequence (DNA): TGTGCCAGCAGCTTACTAGCGGGGGGATATGAAGAGACCCAGTACTTC.

The chain has TRBV15 and TRBJ2-2, with TRBD2 matching over 10 bases. The CDR3 extends over 18 amino acids. CDR1 and CDR2 (germline): LNHNV, YYDKDF (reference sequence). With 3 bases clipped from V and 7 bases from J, the junction kept 14 bases outside the gene matches. Here the CDR3 DNA reads TGTGCCACCAGCAGGAAGGGAAGAGCGGGGGGGCCTGGCGGGGAGCTGTTTTTT. Residues: CATSRKGRAGGPGGELFF.

J is TRBJ2-7 and V is TRBV2, with TRBD2 matching over 7 bases. Germline V gene data show CDR1 as SNHLY and CDR2 as FYNNEI. V gave up 3 bases and J gave up 0 bases; unmatched junction bases: 2. The CDR3 extends over 14 amino acids. The CDR3 DNA follows: TGTGCCAGCAGTGAGGGGGGGAGCTCCTACGAGCAGTACTTC. Its translation: CASSEGGSSYEQYF.

This clone has more than one count but fewer than ten. The chain carries TRBV5-8 and TRBJ1-1; TRBD1 is a possible D gene (5 bases). Trimming took 0 bases from V and 12 from J, leaving 12 bases between them. CDR1 is SGHTS and CDR2 is YDEGEE in the germline V gene. The CDR3 length is 12 residues. CDR3 nucleotide sequence: TGTGCCAGCAGCTTGGAAGCAGGGCGAACTTTCTTT. This sequence encodes CASSLEAGRTFF.

The chain carries TRBV6-5 and TRBJ2-1, with TRBD1 as a possible D gene (6 bases). V was clipped by 3 bases and J by 0 bases, with 12 bases between them. CDR1 and CDR2 (germline): MNHEY, SVGAGI. This CDR3 is built from 16 residues. CDR3 in amino acids: CASSYGTPSSYNEQFF. The CDR3 nucleotides are TGTGCCAGCAGTTATGGGACACCGAGCTCCTACAATGAGCAGTTCTTC.

The chain joins TRBV11-3 to TRBJ2-1, with TRBD2 matching over 9 bases. V lost 4 bases and J lost 4; bases outside the gene matches: 8. This CDR3 is 16 amino acids long. Germline V CDR1 and CDR2: SGHNT, YENEEA. The CDR3 loop is CASSSGRLAGYNEQFF. CDR3 DNA: TGTGCCAGCAGCTCCGGGAGGCTAGCGGGGTACAATGAGCAGTTCTTC.

The rearrangement joins TRBV18 to TRBJ2-7, with no clear D. Germline CDR1 reads KGHSH; CDR2 reads LQKENI. V lost 0 bases and J 4 bases, leaving 7 bases between the germline ends. The CDR3 is made up of 13 amino acids. CDR3 coding DNA: TGTGCCAGCTCACCACCCGCGGTTTACGAGCAGTACTTC. It is translated as CASSPPAVYEQYF.

This sequence joins TRBV10-3 and TRBJ2-7; D gene ambiguous. Germline V lookup: CDR1 ENHRY, CDR2 SYGVKD. The CDR3 has 13 amino acids. Trimming removed 2 bases at V and 7 bases at J, with 12 bases between. The DNA of the CDR3 is TGTGCCATCAGTGAGCCAGTACGTGTGGAGCAGTACTTC. Translating it yields CAISEPVRVEQYF.